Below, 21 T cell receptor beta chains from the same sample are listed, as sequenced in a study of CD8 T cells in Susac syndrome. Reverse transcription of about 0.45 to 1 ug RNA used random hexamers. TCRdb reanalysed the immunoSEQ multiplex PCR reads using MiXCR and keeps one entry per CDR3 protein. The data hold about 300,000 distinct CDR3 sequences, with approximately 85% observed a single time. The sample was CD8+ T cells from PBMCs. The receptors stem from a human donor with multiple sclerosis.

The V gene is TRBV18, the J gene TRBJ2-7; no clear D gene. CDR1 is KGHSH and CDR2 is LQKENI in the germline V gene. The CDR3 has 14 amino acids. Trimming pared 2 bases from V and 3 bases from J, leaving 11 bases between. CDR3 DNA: TGTGCCAGCTCACCATACTCAACGAACTACGAGCAGTACTTC. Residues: CASSPYSTNYEQYF.

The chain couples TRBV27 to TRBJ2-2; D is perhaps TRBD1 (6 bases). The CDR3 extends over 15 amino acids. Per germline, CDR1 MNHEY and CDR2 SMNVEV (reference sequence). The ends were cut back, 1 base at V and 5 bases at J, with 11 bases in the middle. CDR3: CASSLYTGLTGELFF. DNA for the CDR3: TGTGCCAGCAGTTTATATACAGGGCTAACCGGGGAGCTGTTTTTT.

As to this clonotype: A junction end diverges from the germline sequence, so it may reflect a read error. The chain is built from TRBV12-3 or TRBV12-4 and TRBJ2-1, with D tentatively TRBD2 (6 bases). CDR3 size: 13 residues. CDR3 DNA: TGTGCCAGCGGGATAGTGGACTACAATAAGCAGTTCTTC. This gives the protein CASGIVDYNKQFF.

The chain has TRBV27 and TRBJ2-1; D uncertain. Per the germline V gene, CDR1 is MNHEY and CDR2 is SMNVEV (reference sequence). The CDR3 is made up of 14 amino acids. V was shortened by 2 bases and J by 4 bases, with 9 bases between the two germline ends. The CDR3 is CASSLGNAYNEQFF. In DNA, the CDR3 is TGTGCCAGCAGTTTAGGAAACGCTTACAATGAGCAGTTCTTC.

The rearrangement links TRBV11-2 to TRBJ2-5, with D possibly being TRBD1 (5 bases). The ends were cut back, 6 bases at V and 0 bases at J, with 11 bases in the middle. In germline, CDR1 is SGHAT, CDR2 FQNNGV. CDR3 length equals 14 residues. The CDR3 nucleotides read TGTGCCAGCAGGGGGTACAGGTACCAAGAGACCCAGTACTTC. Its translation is CASRGYRYQETQYF.

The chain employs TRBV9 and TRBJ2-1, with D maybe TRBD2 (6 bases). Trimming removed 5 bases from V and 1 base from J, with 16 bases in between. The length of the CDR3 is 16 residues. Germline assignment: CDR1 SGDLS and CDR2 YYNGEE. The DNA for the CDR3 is TGTGCCAGCAGTGCCTGGGACTTTCAATCCTACAATGAGCAGTTCTTC. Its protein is CASSAWDFQSYNEQFF.

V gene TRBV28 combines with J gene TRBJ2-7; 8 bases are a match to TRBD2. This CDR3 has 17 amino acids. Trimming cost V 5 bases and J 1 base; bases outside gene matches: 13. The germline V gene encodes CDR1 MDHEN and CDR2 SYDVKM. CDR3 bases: TGTGCCAGCAGTCGGGACATCGGCGGGAGGAAGTCCTACGAGCAGTACTTC. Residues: CASSRDIGGRKSYEQYF.

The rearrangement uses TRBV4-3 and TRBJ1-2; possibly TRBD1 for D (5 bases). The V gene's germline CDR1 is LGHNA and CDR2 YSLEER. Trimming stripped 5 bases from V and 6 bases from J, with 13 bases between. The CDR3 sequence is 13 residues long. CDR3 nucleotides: TGCGCCAGCAGCAACGGGACCCCGGATGGCTACACCTTC. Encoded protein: CASSNGTPDGYTF.

CDR3 coding DNA: TGCGCCAGCAGCCAAGAAGAGGGGGCAGGGGGTCGTGAGCAGTTCTTC. As protein: CASSQEEGAGGREQFF. V and J are TRBV4-3 and TRBJ2-1; TRBD1 agrees at 7 bases. The CDR3 is 16 residues long. Looked up from germline, CDR1 is LGHNA and CDR2 is YSLEER. The J segment lost 9 bases and the V segment lost 0 bases, leaving 11 bases of the junction unmatched.

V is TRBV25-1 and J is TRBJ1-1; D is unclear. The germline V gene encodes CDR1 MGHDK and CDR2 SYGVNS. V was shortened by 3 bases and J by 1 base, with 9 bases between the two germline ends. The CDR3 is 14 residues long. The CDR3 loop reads CASSETRENTEAFF. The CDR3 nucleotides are TGTGCCAGCAGTGAGACGCGGGAGAACACTGAAGCTTTCTTT.

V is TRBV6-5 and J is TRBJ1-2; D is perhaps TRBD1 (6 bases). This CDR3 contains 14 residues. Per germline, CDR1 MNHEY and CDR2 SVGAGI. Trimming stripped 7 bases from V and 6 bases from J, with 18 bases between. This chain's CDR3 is CASKTGGIENGYTF. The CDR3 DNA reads TGTGCCAGCAAAACCGGGGGCATTGAAAATGGCTACACCTTC.

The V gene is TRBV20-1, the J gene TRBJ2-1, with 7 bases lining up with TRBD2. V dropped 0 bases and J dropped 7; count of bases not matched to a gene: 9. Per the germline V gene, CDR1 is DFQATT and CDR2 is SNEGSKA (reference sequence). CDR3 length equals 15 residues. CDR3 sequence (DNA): TGCAGTGCTAGAGAGGAGGCGGGAGTGGGAAATGAGCAGTTCTTC. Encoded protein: CSAREEAGVGNEQFF.

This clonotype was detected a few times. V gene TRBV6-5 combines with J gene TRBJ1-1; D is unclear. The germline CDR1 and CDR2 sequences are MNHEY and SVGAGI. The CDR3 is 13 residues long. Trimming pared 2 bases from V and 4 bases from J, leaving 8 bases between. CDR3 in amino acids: CASSYREGTEAFF. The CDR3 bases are TGTGCCAGCAGTTACAGGGAGGGCACTGAAGCTTTCTTT.

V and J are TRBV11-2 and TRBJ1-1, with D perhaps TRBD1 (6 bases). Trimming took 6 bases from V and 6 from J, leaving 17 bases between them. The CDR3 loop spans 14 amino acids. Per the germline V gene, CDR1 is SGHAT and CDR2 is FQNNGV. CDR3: CASRVTGHGSEAFF. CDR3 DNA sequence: TGTGCCAGCAGGGTTACAGGGCACGGGTCTGAAGCTTTCTTT.

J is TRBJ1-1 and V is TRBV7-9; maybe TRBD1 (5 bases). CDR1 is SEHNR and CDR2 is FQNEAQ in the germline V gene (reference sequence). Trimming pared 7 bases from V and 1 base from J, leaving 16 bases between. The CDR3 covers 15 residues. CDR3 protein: CASIFPPGPNTEAFF. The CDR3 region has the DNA TGTGCCAGCATCTTCCCCCCGGGGCCGAACACTGAAGCTTTCTTT.

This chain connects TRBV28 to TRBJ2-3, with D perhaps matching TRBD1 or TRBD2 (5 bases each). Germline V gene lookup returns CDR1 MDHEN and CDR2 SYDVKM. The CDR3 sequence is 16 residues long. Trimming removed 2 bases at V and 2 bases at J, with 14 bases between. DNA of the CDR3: TGTGCCAGCAGTTTAGGGGCTAGCAGATACACAGATACGCAGTATTTT. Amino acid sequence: CASSLGASRYTDTQYF.

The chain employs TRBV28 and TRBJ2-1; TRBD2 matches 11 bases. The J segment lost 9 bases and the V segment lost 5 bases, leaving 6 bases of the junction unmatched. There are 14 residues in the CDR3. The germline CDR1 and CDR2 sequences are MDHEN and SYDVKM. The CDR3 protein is CASSLIAGGVEQFF. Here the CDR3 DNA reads TGTGCCAGCAGTCTAATAGCGGGAGGGGTTGAGCAGTTCTTC.

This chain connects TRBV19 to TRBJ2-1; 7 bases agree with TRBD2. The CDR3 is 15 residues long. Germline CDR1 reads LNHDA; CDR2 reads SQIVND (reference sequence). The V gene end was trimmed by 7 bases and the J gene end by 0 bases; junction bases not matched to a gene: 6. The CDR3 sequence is CASNGGSHSYNEQFF. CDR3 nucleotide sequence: TGTGCCAGTAACGGCGGGAGTCACTCCTACAATGAGCAGTTCTTC.

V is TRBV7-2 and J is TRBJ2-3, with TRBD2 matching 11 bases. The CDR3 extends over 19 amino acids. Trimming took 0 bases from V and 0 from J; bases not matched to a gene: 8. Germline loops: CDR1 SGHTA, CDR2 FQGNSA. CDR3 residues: CASSLALAGGPPSTDTQYF. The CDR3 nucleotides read TGTGCCAGCAGCTTAGCTCTAGCGGGAGGCCCCCCTAGCACAGATACGCAGTATTTT.

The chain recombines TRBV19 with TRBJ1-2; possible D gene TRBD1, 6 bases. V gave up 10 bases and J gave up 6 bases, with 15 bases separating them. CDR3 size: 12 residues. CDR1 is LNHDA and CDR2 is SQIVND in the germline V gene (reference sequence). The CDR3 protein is CATSQGRDGYTF. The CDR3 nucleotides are TGTGCCACCTCGCAGGGGAGGGATGGCTACACCTTC.

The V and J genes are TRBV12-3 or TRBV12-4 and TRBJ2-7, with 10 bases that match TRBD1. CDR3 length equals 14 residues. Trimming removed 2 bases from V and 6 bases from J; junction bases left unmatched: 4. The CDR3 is CASSLRGTGAEQYF. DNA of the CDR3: TGTGCCAGCAGTTTAAGGGGGACAGGGGCCGAGCAGTACTTC.